This TCR beta chain originates from a study of blood T cell repertoires in COVID-19. Overall study context: Italy, Spain and the United States were the sources of the convalescent and acute COVID-19 samples.

Germline V gives CDR1 SGHDT, CDR2 YYEEEE. Trimming left V 4 bases short and J 0 bases short, with 15 bases between. The CDR3 length is 16 residues. How the authors handled the data: The assay estimated nucleated cells by amplifying reference gene primers. Profiled with immunoSEQ multiplex PCR; TCRdb holds only in-frame clones, not every one. Clonal size and the V and J genes are those of that table, whereas D and trimming came from the DNA. Here the sample spans about 98,000 clones, around 75% being singletons. The chain uses TRBV5-6 and TRBJ2-3; D is perhaps TRBD1 (6 bases). Sequencing was performed on peripheral blood. This clonotype originated in a man between 70 and 80 years old with acute or convalescent COVID-19. The chain's CDR3 is CASSPDGQTSTDTQYF. The CDR3 bases are TGTGCCAGCAGCCCTGATGGACAGACTAGCACAGATACGCAGTATTTT.